This TCR beta chain originates from a study of regulatory T cells in long-lasting Graves disease. The overall study: Newly diagnosed Graves' patients had taken antithyroid drugs under 3 months. Findings of the study overall: TRBV28, TRBJ1-2 and TRBJ2-5 were favored in persistent disease. The sample size was small, and this may have reduced accuracy. A greater number of public clonotypes (approximately 2,500) was shared by persistent patients than by new patients (around 1,000).

To note about this clonotype: The antigen remains unidentified.

Through Arm-PCR of CDR3 regions and iRepertoire HTBI primers, TCR beta libraries were built. A single record per CDR3 protein comes from TCRdb applying MiXCR to the multiplex PCR reads. The sample carries around 420,000 distinct CDR3 sequences, about a sixth recorded once. The germline V and J ends were trimmed by 6 bases and 8 bases, with 17 bases remaining between them. This CDR3 is built from 14 residues. Germline assignment: CDR1 LNHDA and CDR2 SQIVND (reference sequence). Specified time point: newly diagnosed GD, antithyroid drugs for less than 3 months. PBMC RNA was the source of the TCR library.

This receptor was obtained from a female donor with Graves disease. The starting material was peripheral blood mononuclear cells (PBMCs), obtained at new diagnosis, from a patient treated with antithyroid drugs. The chain joins TRBV19 to TRBJ1-3; maybe TRBD1 (6 bases). CDR3 loop: CASSLQAAGDTIYF. DNA for the CDR3: TGTGCCAGTAGCTTACAGGCCGCAGGGGACACCATATATTTT. The variable domain in full, completed from reference TRBV19 and TRBJ1-3, reads DGGITQSPKYLFRKEGQNVTLSCEQNLNHDAMYWYRQDPGQGLRLIYYSQIVNDFQKGDIAEGYSVSREKKESFPLTVTSAQKNPTAFYLCASSLQAAGDTIYFGEGSWLTVV.